The 21 T cell receptor beta chains below come from one sample, sequenced in a study of OX40 agonist ivuxolimab in advanced cancers. Libraries were prepared by immunoSEQ multiplex PCR; TCRdb keeps only in-frame clonotypes and omits some of them. Of 68,000 or so clones in the sample, roughly 80% are singletons; the top ten hold under 13%. This specimen consisted of CD4+ or CD8+ T cells sorted from blood, obtained in a trial of the OX40 agonist ivuxolimab. The source of these receptors is an adult with an advanced solid tumor such as melanoma, head and neck, liver or kidney cancer.

CDR3 DNA: TGTGCCAGCTCACCACGGCTGGTTAATCAGCCCCAGCATTTT. It yields the protein CASSPRLVNQPQHF. The V gene is TRBV18, the J gene TRBJ1-5, with D unresolved. In germline, CDR1 is KGHSH, CDR2 LQKENI. Trimming pared 1 base from V and 4 bases from J, leaving 8 bases between. This CDR3 is 14 amino acids long.

This clone was observed a few times. The J gene is TRBJ2-3, the V gene TRBV12-5; D is perhaps TRBD2 (6 bases). The CDR3 has 17 amino acids. Germline V lookup: CDR1 LGHNT, CDR2 FRNRAP. V was trimmed by 4 bases and J by 3 bases, leaving 20 bases between them. CDR3 protein: CASGSSRAPGGTDTQYF. CDR3 bases: TGTGCTAGTGGTTCCTCCCGGGCCCCCGGAGGGACAGATACGCAGTATTTT.

The V gene is TRBV5-5, the J gene TRBJ1-5; D unclear. Looked up from germline, CDR1 is SGHKS and CDR2 is YYEKEE (reference sequence). V lost 2 bases and J 3 bases, leaving 6 bases between the germline ends. The CDR3 has 13 residues. The chain's CDR3 is CASSFTDNQPQHF. As DNA, the CDR3 is TGTGCCAGCAGCTTTACCGACAATCAGCCCCAGCATTTT. Drawing the rest from reference TRBV5-5 and TRBJ1-5, the complete variable domain is DAGVTQSPTHLIKTRGQQVTLRCSPISGHKSVSWYQQVLGQGPQFIFQYYEKEERGRGNFPDRFSARQFPNYSSELNVNALLLGDSALYLCASSFTDNQPQHFGDGTRLSIL.

The chain couples TRBV5-4 to TRBJ1-2; D gene uncertain. This CDR3 is built from 12 residues. The V gene's germline CDR1 is SGHNT and CDR2 YYREEE (reference sequence). Trimming left V 1 base short and J 4 bases short, with 5 bases between. The CDR3 DNA reads TGTGCCAGCAGCTTGACTACCTATGGCTACACCTTC. It yields the protein CASSLTTYGYTF.

The chain has TRBV5-6 and TRBJ1-2, with D unresolved. Trimming pared 3 bases from V and 3 bases from J, leaving 9 bases between. Germline V gene lookup returns CDR1 SGHDT and CDR2 YYEEEE. The CDR3 covers 13 residues. The chain's CDR3 is CASSWWQDYGYTF. CDR3 in DNA: TGTGCCAGCAGCTGGTGGCAGGACTATGGCTACACCTTC.

The rearrangement joins TRBV6-5 to TRBJ1-2, with 7 bases that match TRBD1. The germline CDR1 and CDR2 sequences are MNHEY and SVGAGI. Trimming cost V 2 bases and J 8 bases; bases outside gene matches: 5. This CDR3 has 13 amino acids. The DNA for the CDR3 is TGTGCCAGCAGTTACAACAGGGGCGAGGGCTACACCTTC. Translation: CASSYNRGEGYTF.

The gene calls are TRBV10-3 and TRBJ2-3; D is uncertain. The V gene lost 3 bases and the J gene lost 4 bases, with 8 bases spanning the gap. Germline V gene lookup returns CDR1 ENHRY and CDR2 SYGVKD. This CDR3 is 13 amino acids long. CDR3 DNA: TGTGCCATCAGTGATGGCATCTCAGATACGCAGTATTTT. This codes for CAISDGISDTQYF.

This chain links TRBV9 with TRBJ2-2; possibly TRBD2 for D (5 bases). With 2 bases removed from V and 2 bases from J, the gap between germline ends came to 10 bases. The CDR3 extends over 15 amino acids. Per germline, CDR1 SGDLS and CDR2 YYNGEE. The CDR3 region is CASSVSGSNTGELFF. In nucleotides, the CDR3 is TGTGCCAGCAGCGTGAGCGGTTCAAACACCGGGGAGCTGTTTTTT.

The chain combines TRBV7-2 with TRBJ2-5; D unclear. Trimming stripped 3 bases from V and 1 base from J, with 0 bases between. This CDR3 spans 11 amino acids. Germline V gives CDR1 SGHTA, CDR2 FQGNSA. CDR3 sequence: CASSFQETQYF. As DNA, the CDR3 is TGTGCCAGCAGCTTCCAAGAGACCCAGTACTTC.

This clone was picked up one time. The chain is built from TRBV11-3 and TRBJ2-2, with TRBD1 matching 10 bases. The CDR3 totals 16 residues. In germline, CDR1 is SGHNT, CDR2 YENEEA. Trimming cost V 5 bases and J 3 bases; bases outside gene matches: 6. The CDR3 region has the DNA TGTGCCAGCAGCCCAGGGACAGGGGATGACACCGGGGAGCTGTTTTTT. This codes for CASSPGTGDDTGELFF. The full variable domain, its missing parts supplied by reference TRBV11-3 and TRBJ2-2, is EAGVVQSPRYKIIEKKQPVAFWCNPISGHNTLYWYLQNLGQGPELLIRYENEEAVDDSQLPKDRFSAERLKGVDSTLKIQPAELGDSAVYLCASSPGTGDDTGELFFGEGSRLTVL.

The chain has TRBV6-5 and TRBJ1-1; maybe TRBD1 (6 bases). This CDR3 is built from 14 residues. V lost 2 bases and J lost 1, with 8 bases in between. CDR1 and CDR2 (germline): MNHEY, SVGAGI. As DNA, the CDR3 is TGTGCCAGCAGTTACGGGACACAGAACACTGAAGCTTTCTTT. Translation gives CASSYGTQNTEAFF.

V is TRBV5-1 and J is TRBJ2-7; 10 positions agree with TRBD1. The trim removed 3 bases at V and 6 bases at J, leaving 3 bases unmatched. Germline CDR1 and CDR2: SGHRS and YFSETQ. The CDR3 is made up of 13 amino acids. The CDR3 DNA reads as TGCGCCAGCAGCTCCGACAGGGGGCTCGAGCAGTACTTC. This gives the protein CASSSDRGLEQYF.

This chain joins TRBV30 and TRBJ2-2; 9 nucleotides align to TRBD2. Germline assignment: CDR1 GTSNPN and CDR2 SVGIG (reference sequence). V lost 7 bases to trimming and J lost 1 base; unmatched junction nucleotides: 7. The CDR3 covers 15 residues. CDR3 residues: CAFLLAGLNTGELFF. The CDR3 region has the DNA TGTGCCTTTCTCCTAGCGGGGTTGAACACCGGGGAGCTGTTTTTT.

V usage is TRBV7-3 and J usage is TRBJ2-5; D might be TRBD1 or TRBD2, each matching 5 bases. The ends were cut back, 5 bases at V and 4 bases at J, with 17 bases in the middle. Per the germline V gene, CDR1 is SGHTA and CDR2 is FQGTGA. The CDR3 has 15 residues. CDR3 residues: CASSLGTTSGETQYF. CDR3 nucleotides: TGTGCCAGCAGCCTAGGGACCACTTCAGGAGAGACCCAGTACTTC.

The chain has TRBV7-2 and TRBJ2-1; D might be TRBD2 (5 bases). Germline-derived CDR1 and CDR2 are SGHTA and FQGNSA. The CDR3 has 13 residues. With 5 bases removed from V and 3 bases from J, the gap between germline ends came to 8 bases. In DNA, the CDR3 is TGTGCCAGCAGCGCCGGGATCTACAATGAGCAGTTCTTC. It yields the protein CASSAGIYNEQFF.

The chain is built from TRBV28 and TRBJ1-5, with D unclear. The CDR3 loop spans 14 amino acids. Trimming shortened V by 4 bases and J by 6 bases, and 13 bases separated the two germline ends. Germline lookup yields CDR1 MDHEN and CDR2 SYDVKM. CDR3 region: CASSYPSGGQPQHF. Here the CDR3 DNA reads TGTGCCAGCAGTTACCCGTCCGGAGGTCAGCCCCAGCATTTT. The full variable domain, completed using reference TRBV28 and TRBJ1-5, is DVKVTQSSRYLVKRTGEKVFLECVQDMDHENMFWYRQDPGLGLRLIYFSYDVKMKEKGDIPEGYSVSREKKERFSLILESASTNQTSMYLCASSYPSGGQPQHFGDGTRLSIL.

The CDR3 DNA sequence: TGTGCCAGCACCCTAGGGAGGGCTTATGGCTACACCTTC. This encodes CASTLGRAYGYTF. V gene TRBV28 combines with J gene TRBJ1-2, with D uncertain. This CDR3 contains 13 residues. The V end lost 7 bases, the J end lost 5 bases, and 14 bases lay between the germline ends. Germline CDR1 reads MDHEN; CDR2 reads SYDVKM.

V is TRBV6-1 and J is TRBJ2-1; 9 bases align to TRBD2. There are 17 residues in the CDR3. V was pared by 2 bases and J by 1 base, with 6 bases of the junction left unmatched. CDR1 and CDR2 from the germline V gene are MNHNS and SASEGT. CDR3 DNA: TGTGCCAGCAGTGAAAGGCTAGCGGGGAGATCCTACAATGAGCAGTTCTTC. Translation: CASSERLAGRSYNEQFF.

The J gene is TRBJ1-1, the V gene TRBV28; possibly TRBD1 for D (6 bases). CDR1 is MDHEN, CDR2 SYDVKM, per germline. V lost 1 base and J 4 bases, leaving 13 bases between the germline ends. The CDR3 has 15 residues. CDR3 DNA sequence: TGTGCCAGCAGTTTATTAAGAGGAGGGGGCACTGAAGCTTTCTTT. It codes for CASSLLRGGGTEAFF.

In this sample, this clone turned up a few times. This chain connects TRBV2 to TRBJ1-1; D is ambiguous. The CDR3 is 11 amino acids. Germline V lookup: CDR1 SNHLY, CDR2 FYNNEI. Trimming removed 4 bases from V and 7 bases from J, with 7 bases in between. The CDR3 here is CASSGEFEAFF. For the CDR3, the DNA is TGTGCCAGCAGTGGGGAATTTGAAGCTTTCTTT.

The chain has TRBV6-6 and TRBJ2-2; D is uncertain. Germline V lookup: CDR1 MNHNY, CDR2 SVGAGI (reference sequence). V was pared by 7 bases and J by 1 base, with 10 bases between. CDR3 length: 14 residues. In DNA, the CDR3 is TGTGCCAGCATCCGAGCAGAGAACACCGGGGAGCTGTTTTTT. Residues: CASIRAENTGELFF.